Sequencing of this T cell receptor beta chain was carried out in a study of blood T cell repertoires in COVID-19. Overall study context: The analysed material was cDNA or gDNA that came from T cells, B-cell-depleted T cells, or PBMCs.

Living in about two dozen US areas, the participants were between roughly 18 and 90 years of age. Assignment of participants to cohorts was predicated upon participant-reported clinical history. The method was immunoSEQ multiplex PCR; TCRdb's version includes in-frame clones alone and lacks a portion of them. The sample includes 250,000 to 300,000 clones, approximately 91% of them seen just once. Trimming shortened V by 2 bases and J by 5 bases, and 15 bases separated the two germline ends. The CDR3 has 16 residues. Germline V lookup: CDR1 KGHDR, CDR2 SFDVKD. The sample consisted of PBMCs or T cells enriched from blood (not recorded which). The origin of this receptor is a human donor in a cohort exposed to, infected with or recovered from COVID-19 (not recorded which). The donor label of this sample is uncertain. The chain links TRBV24-1 to TRBJ2-1; D may be TRBD2 (5 bases). CDR3 amino acids: CATSDSRLALNNEQFF. The DNA for the CDR3 is TGTGCCACCAGTGATTCTCGGCTAGCCCTGAACAATGAGCAGTTCTTC.